This is a list of T cell receptor beta chains from one sample in a study of shared clonotypes between healthy human individuals. Profiling relied on immunoSEQ multiplex PCR, and the TCRdb table lists in-frame clones only, not all of them. The data show 1.6 million or so clones, roughly 96% seen once. The sequencing sample was made of naive CD4+ T cells sorted from blood. The receptor source for this set is a man younger than 40 in good health. Each CDR3 is given with its conserved first and last residue. D genes are given only for firm matches. Clone sizes are given selectively: once, few, many, or a class where the clone is expanded.

D: -; size: -; V: TRBV6-1; J: TRBJ2-1; CDR3: CASSVQGSEQFF; DNA: TGTGCCAGCAGCGTTCAGGGGAGCGAGCAGTTCTTC
D: TRBD1; size: -; V: TRBV7-8; J: TRBJ1-3; CDR3: CASSDGQATSGNTIYF; DNA: TGTGCCAGCAGCGACGGACAGGCGACCTCTGGAAACACCATATATTTT
D: -; size: -; V: TRBV20-1; J: TRBJ2-2; CDR3: CSARLYGELFF; DNA: TGCAGTGCTAGGTTGTACGGGGAGCTGTTTTTT
D: -; size: -; V: TRBV6-1; J: TRBJ2-5; CDR3: CASSELFSFETQYF; DNA: TGTGCCAGCAGTGAACTCTTCAGTTTTGAGACCCAGTACTTC
D: TRBD2; size: -; V: TRBV7-9; J: TRBJ2-5; CDR3: CASTLREGYQETQYF; DNA: TGTGCCAGCACCTTGAGGGAGGGCTACCAAGAGACCCAGTACTTC
D: TRBD1; size: -; V: TRBV30; J: TRBJ1-5; CDR3: CAWSTGVSQPQHF; DNA: TGTGCCTGGAGTACAGGGGTGAGTCAGCCCCAGCATTTT
D: TRBD1; size: -; V: TRBV2; J: TRBJ2-6; CDR3: CASSAPGQGVSGANVLTF; DNA: TGTGCCAGCAGTGCCCCGGGACAGGGGGTTTCTGGGGCCAACGTCCTGACTTTC
D: -; size: once; V: TRBV19; J: TRBJ1-1; CDR3: CASSIIAQEAFF; DNA: TGTGCCAGTAGTATTATAGCGCAAGAAGCTTTCTTT
D: -; size: -; V: TRBV6-1; J: TRBJ1-5; CDR3: CASSDSNSNQPQHF; DNA: TGTGCCAGCAGTGACAGCAATAGCAATCAGCCCCAGCATTTT
D: TRBD1; size: -; V: TRBV7-9; J: TRBJ1-3; CDR3: CASSFETGAGGNTIYF; DNA: TGTGCCAGCAGCTTTGAGACAGGGGCAGGGGGAAACACCATATATTTT
D: -; size: -; V: TRBV5-4; J: TRBJ2-7; CDR3: CASSLGGPSSYEQYF; DNA: TGTGCCAGCAGCTTGGGGGGCCCGAGCTCCTACGAGCAGTACTTC
D: -; size: -; V: TRBV2; J: TRBJ2-5; CDR3: CVRRGGRETQYF; DNA: TGTGTCAGAAGAGGCGGTAGGGAGACCCAGTACTTC
D: -; size: -; V: TRBV6-5; J: TRBJ1-2; CDR3: CASSYGRGLGYTF; DNA: TGTGCCAGCAGTTACGGGAGGGGGTTGGGCTACACCTTC
D: -; size: -; V: TRBV4-1; J: TRBJ2-5; CDR3: CASSQDHPGPWEETQYF; DNA: TGCGCCAGCAGCCAAGATCACCCGGGCCCCTGGGAAGAGACCCAGTACTTC
D: -; size: -; V: TRBV18; J: TRBJ2-2; CDR3: CASSPSRTLDRLFF; DNA: TGTGCCAGCTCACCATCACGGACTCTCGATAGGCTGTTTTTT
D: TRBD2; size: -; V: TRBV7-2; J: TRBJ2-2; CDR3: CASSLVLAVAGELFF; DNA: TGTGCCAGCAGCTTAGTTCTAGCGGTCGCCGGGGAGCTGTTTTTT
D: TRBD1; size: -; V: TRBV18; J: TRBJ2-5; CDR3: CASSPNTGTVGETQYF; DNA: TGTGCCAGCTCACCTAATACCGGGACAGTTGGAGAGACCCAGTACTTC
D: -; size: -; V: TRBV5-1; J: TRBJ1-3; CDR3: CASSSNSISGNTIYF; DNA: TGCGCCAGCAGCTCGAACTCAATCTCTGGAAACACCATATATTTT
D: TRBD2; size: -; V: TRBV9; J: TRBJ2-1; CDR3: CASSVARLADSYNEQFF; DNA: TGTGCCAGCAGCGTAGCCCGACTAGCGGATTCCTACAATGAGCAGTTCTTC
D: -; size: -; V: TRBV6-5; J: TRBJ2-2; CDR3: CASSYMGGGITGELFF; DNA: TGTGCCAGCAGTTACATGGGAGGGGGAATCACCGGGGAGCTGTTTTTT
D: -; size: -; V: TRBV11-2; J: TRBJ1-4; CDR3: CASSALWENEKLFF; DNA: TGTGCCAGCAGCGCTCTGTGGGAGAATGAAAAACTGTTTTTT
D: -; size: -; V: TRBV18; J: TRBJ1-4; CDR3: CASSHGDKLNEKLFF; DNA: TGTGCCAGCTCACACGGGGACAAACTTAATGAAAAACTGTTTTTT
D: TRBD2; size: -; V: TRBV4-1; J: TRBJ2-1; CDR3: CASSQADLAAKQFF; DNA: TGCGCCAGCAGCCAAGCGGATCTAGCGGCCAAGCAGTTCTTC
D: -; size: -; V: TRBV5-4; J: TRBJ2-3; CDR3: CASSLRLGTDTQYF; DNA: TGTGCCAGCAGCTTGAGGCTGGGCACAGATACGCAGTATTTT
D: -; size: -; V: TRBV11-2; J: TRBJ2-7; CDR3: CASSLRGLEQYF; DNA: TGTGCCAGCAGCTTAAGAGGGCTCGAGCAGTACTTC
D: -; size: once; V: TRBV2; J: TRBJ2-1; CDR3: CASDDRGANNEQFF; DNA: TGTGCCAGTGACGACCGCGGCGCAAACAATGAGCAGTTCTTC
D: TRBD1; size: -; V: TRBV19; J: TRBJ2-1; CDR3: CASSGTGRHNEQFF; DNA: TGTGCCAGCAGCGGGACAGGGCGCCACAATGAGCAGTTCTTC
D: -; size: -; V: TRBV11-2; J: TRBJ1-5; CDR3: CASSLVRNQPQHF; DNA: TGTGCCAGCAGCTTAGTCAGGAATCAGCCCCAGCATTTT
D: -; size: -; V: TRBV28; J: TRBJ1-4; CDR3: CASRGQINEKLFF; DNA: TGTGCCAGCAGAGGACAGATTAATGAAAAACTGTTTTTT
D: TRBD2; size: -; V: TRBV5-6; J: TRBJ2-3; CDR3: CASSLAPSGGSDTQYF; DNA: TGTGCCAGCAGCTTGGCCCCCAGCGGGGGATCAGATACGCAGTATTTT
D: -; size: once; V: TRBV7-6; J: TRBJ2-1; CDR3: CASSLEGSSYNEQFF; DNA: TGTGCCAGCAGCTTAGAGGGGAGCTCCTACAATGAGCAGTTCTTC
D: -; size: -; V: TRBV30; J: TRBJ1-5; CDR3: CAWSVTGLGRGQPQHF; DNA: TGTGCCTGGAGTGTAACGGGATTGGGGCGTGGGCAGCCCCAGCATTTT
D: -; size: -; V: TRBV5-1; J: TRBJ2-3; CDR3: CASSFGGKADTQYF; DNA: TGCGCCAGCAGCTTTGGGGGCAAGGCAGATACGCAGTATTTT
D: -; size: -; V: TRBV27; J: TRBJ2-7; CDR3: CASSFRDTTYEQYF; DNA: TGTGCCAGCAGTTTCCGGGACACAACCTACGAGCAGTACTTC
D: TRBD2; size: -; V: TRBV19; J: TRBJ2-3; CDR3: CASSTQPGLSYVDTQYF; DNA: TGTGCCAGTAGTACCCAACCGGGACTAAGTTATGTAGATACGCAGTATTTT
D: TRBD2; size: -; V: TRBV10-2; J: TRBJ2-3; CDR3: CASSESWTSGFRGADTQYF; DNA: TGCGCCAGCAGTGAGTCATGGACTAGCGGGTTCCGGGGGGCAGATACGCAGTATTTT
D: -; size: once; V: TRBV5-1; J: TRBJ1-3; CDR3: CASSLGESRAGNTIYF; DNA: TGCGCCAGCAGCTTGGGTGAGAGCAGGGCTGGAAACACCATATATTTT
D: -; size: once; V: TRBV18; J: TRBJ1-3; CDR3: CASTRDDGNTIYF; DNA: TGTGCCAGCACACGGGACGACGGAAACACCATATATTTT
D: -; size: -; V: TRBV19; J: TRBJ1-5; CDR3: CASTNQRISNQPQHF; DNA: TGTGCCAGTACAAACCAGCGCATTAGCAATCAGCCCCAGCATTTT
D: TRBD2; size: -; V: TRBV30; J: TRBJ2-2; CDR3: CAWSRVWTSGRGDPGELFF; DNA: TGTGCCTGGAGTCGGGTCTGGACTAGCGGGAGAGGGGATCCCGGGGAGCTGTTTTTT
D: -; size: -; V: TRBV25-1; J: TRBJ1-3; CDR3: CASGASSGNTIYF; DNA: TGTGCCAGTGGAGCCTCCTCTGGAAACACCATATATTTT
D: -; size: -; V: TRBV5-6; J: TRBJ2-1; CDR3: CASSLYLGGGGFF; DNA: TGTGCCAGCAGCTTGTATCTGGGCGGTGGTGGGTTCTTC
D: -; size: once; V: TRBV5-1; J: TRBJ1-2; CDR3: CASSLGPGVYGYTF; DNA: TGCGCCAGCAGCTTGGGGCCAGGGGTCTATGGCTACACCTTC
D: TRBD1; size: -; V: TRBV2; J: TRBJ2-2; CDR3: CASGGQGANTGELFF; DNA: TGTGCCAGCGGGGGACAGGGGGCAAACACCGGGGAGCTGTTTTTT
D: TRBD1; size: once; V: TRBV29-1; J: TRBJ2-6; CDR3: CSVGQGAAGANVLTF; DNA: TGCAGCGTGGGACAGGGGGCCGCCGGGGCCAACGTCCTGACTTTC
D: TRBD2; size: -; V: TRBV6-1; J: TRBJ2-7; CDR3: CASGLAGSYEQYF; DNA: TGTGCCAGCGGGCTAGCGGGATCCTACGAGCAGTACTTC
D: -; size: -; V: TRBV6-1; J: TRBJ2-7; CDR3: CASGRTLKDEQYF; DNA: TGTGCCAGCGGAAGGACCTTAAAAGACGAGCAGTACTTC
D: -; size: -; V: TRBV9; J: TRBJ1-4; CDR3: CASSVGAGAVSEKLFF; DNA: TGTGCCAGCAGCGTAGGAGCGGGGGCAGTAAGTGAAAAACTGTTTTTT
D: -; size: -; V: TRBV11-3; J: TRBJ1-1; CDR3: CASSLRTGTEAFF; DNA: TGTGCCAGCAGCCTGAGGACGGGTACTGAAGCTTTCTTT
D: TRBD1; size: -; V: TRBV25-1; J: TRBJ2-3; CDR3: CASREGQGADTQYF; DNA: TGTGCCAGCAGAGAGGGACAGGGGGCAGATACGCAGTATTTT